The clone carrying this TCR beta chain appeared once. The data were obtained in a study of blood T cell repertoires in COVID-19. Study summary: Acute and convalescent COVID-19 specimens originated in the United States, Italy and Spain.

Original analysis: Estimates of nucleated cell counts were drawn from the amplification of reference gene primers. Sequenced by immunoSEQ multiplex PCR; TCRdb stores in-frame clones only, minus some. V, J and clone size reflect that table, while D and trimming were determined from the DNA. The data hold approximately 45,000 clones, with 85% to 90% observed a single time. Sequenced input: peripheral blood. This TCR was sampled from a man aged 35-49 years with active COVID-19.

Here the CDR3 DNA reads TGTGCCAGCAGTGAGTCCTTGTTAAGCACAGATACGCAGTATTTT. Amino acids: CASSESLLSTDTQYF. The chain combines TRBV2 with TRBJ2-3; D is unclear. The CDR3 is 15 residues long. Germline V gives CDR1 SNHLY, CDR2 FYNNEI. With 3 bases removed from V and 0 bases from J, the gap between germline ends came to 10 bases.